This T cell receptor beta chain came from a study of CD8+CD57+ T cells in acquired aplastic anemia. This clonotype came up many times. Patients chosen for sequencing had CD8+CD57+ cells that had expanded, as shown by flow cytometry. Genomic DNA served as template for TCR beta VDJ and CDR3 profiling. Each CDR3 protein is one row after TCRdb ran MiXCR on the reads. The data contain around 430,000 distinct CDR3 sequences, around 30% of them singletons. Sequences were obtained from sorted CD4+, CD8+, or CD8+CD57+ T cells (not recorded which) from PBMCs. The sequence was collected from a human donor with aplastic anemia.

The CDR3, as DNA: TGTGCCAGCAGTTCCGGCCAGGGGGCGCGCCGACCGAACACCGGGGAGCTGTTTTTT. Its protein product is CASSSGQGARRPNTGELFF. The rearrangement links TRBV25-1 to TRBJ2-2; 8 positions match TRBD1. The germline V gene encodes CDR1 MGHDK and CDR2 SYGVNS. The CDR3 is 19 amino acids. V lost 5 bases and J lost 0; bases outside the gene matches: 14.